Below, 28 T cell receptor delta chains from the same sample are listed, as sequenced in a study of γδ T cells in repeated Plasmodium falciparum infection (dated by TCRdb to the early 2020s). The receptor library was made with multiplex PCR. Sequencing instrument: Illumina MiSeq. TCRdb called clones afresh from the public reads with CATT; identical DNA rows were later merged. The table for this sample lists more than 70,000 delta-chain clones; approximately 0.96% of them were counted only once. 9.6% of the sample belongs to the ten largest clones. For bulk TCR repertoire analysis, Vgamma9/Vdelta2+ and Vdelta2-negative gammadelta T cell populations were flow-sorted out of peripheral blood mononuclear cells. Source material: gamma-delta T cells from blood. The receptors derive from a pool of human donors (malaria-infected and uninfected, not separated).

With respect to this clone: A far larger clone is one nucleotide away, so this likely arose from a read error. Other DNA sequences in this specimen translate into the identical CDR3. The chain couples TRDV1 to TRDJ1; D is perhaps TRDD2 or TRDD3 (7 bases each). Germline matching of the DNA provided the J gene here, since TCRdb leaves it blank. This CDR3 region has 19 residues. CDR1 is TSWWSYY, CDR2 QGS, per germline. DNA for the CDR3: TGTGCTCTTGGGGCCCTTCCTCCGGAATGGGGGACGTACACCGACAAACTCATCTTT. Translated: CALGALPPEWGTYTDKLIF.

On this clone: This DNA's translation and the protein TCRdb lists, from a much larger clone, do not match at residue 17, likely due to a read error; the protein shown is translated from the DNA. The J gene was not called, though the V gene is TRDV1; the D call TRDD3 from the table was never checked on the DNA. The germline V gene encodes CDR1 TSWWSYY and CDR2 QGS. The CDR3 runs 18 residues. Here the CDR3 reads CALGEYPGISNYTDKLTF. CDR3 nucleotide sequence: TGTGCTCTTGGGGAGTACCCGGGGATATCCAATTACACCGATAAACTCACCTTT.

This clone was counted at least ten times. This sequence joins TRDV1 and TRDJ1; 9 positions agree with TRDD2. CDR3 length: 21 residues. Looked up from germline, CDR1 is TSWWSYY and CDR2 is QGS. With 3 bases clipped from V and 0 bases from J, the junction kept 20 bases outside the gene matches. CDR3 nucleotides: TGTGCTCTTGGGGAGGGCCTTCCTACGCATGCCTCTGGCCCGTACACCGATAAACTCATCTTT. As protein: CALGEGLPTHASGPYTDKLIF.

Details on this clone: With a far larger clone one base away, a read error is the likely cause. Other DNA sequences in the same sample also yield this CDR3. The V and J genes are TRDV1 and TRDJ1; maybe TRDD3 (6 bases). The J gene is not listed in TCRdb, so it was assigned here from a DNA match to germline. Germline-derived CDR1 and CDR2 are TSWWSYY and QGS. The CDR3 is 19 amino acids. The V end lost 2 bases, the J end lost 1 base, and 23 bases lay between the germline ends. CDR3 bases: TGTGCTCTTGGGGAAATAAGGTATGCGTCTGGGGCGGGCACCGATAAACTCATCTTT. Translation: CALGEIRYASGAGTDKLIF.

This clone was observed a handful of times. The amino acid sequence in TCRdb belongs to a much larger clone and departs from this DNA's translation at residue 10, likely a sequencing read error; the sequence shown is translated from the DNA. The rearrangement uses TRDV2 and TRDJ1; 10 nucleotides match TRDD3. In germline, CDR1 is GEAIGNYY, CDR2 EKD. This CDR3 region has 24 residues. With 0 bases clipped from V and 0 bases from J, the junction kept 27 bases outside the gene matches. For the CDR3, the DNA is TGTGCCTGTGACACCGTTCGTCCCTCCCATAGCCCAAACTGGGGGATGGGGTACACCGATAAACTCATCTTT. Translating it yields CACDTVRPSHSPNWGMGYTDKLIF.

To note about this clone: TCRdb assigns this DNA the protein of a much larger clone, which departs from its translation at residue 11; this likely reflects a read error, and the protein shown comes from translating the DNA. V and J are TRDV2 and TRDJ1, with 12 bases that match TRDD3. TCRdb does not report a J gene; here it was assigned by matching the DNA to germline references. The V gene's germline CDR1 is GEAIGNYY and CDR2 EKD. The CDR3 is made up of 18 amino acids. The junction had 10 bases not matched to a gene; V was cut back by 3 bases and J by 0 bases. CDR3 protein: CACDPLLGDTTYTDKLIF. As DNA, the CDR3 is TGTGCCTGTGACCCATTACTGGGGGATACCACGTACACCGATAAACTCATCTTT.

This clone was seen repeatedly, ten times or more. It differs at one base from a far larger clone, so likely a read error. The same CDR3 arises from other DNA sequences in this sample as well. J is TRDJ1 and V is TRDV2; TRDD3 agrees at 10 bases. Germline lookup yields CDR1 GEAIGNYY and CDR2 EKD. CDR3 size: 19 residues. Written as DNA, the CDR3 is TGTGCCTGCGACACCGTCATGGGGACTGGGGGATTCGCCACCGATAAACTCATCTTT. This sequence encodes CACDTVMGTGGFATDKLIF.

This clone was observed a few times. A single base is all that separates this from a far larger clone, so a read error is likely. This sample also contains other DNA sequences that code for the same CDR3. The V call is TRDV2, the J call TRDJ1; unclear D gene. No J segment appears in TCRdb, so it was assigned here by matching the sequence to germline. CDR3 length: 14 residues. Germline V gives CDR1 GEAIGNYY, CDR2 EKD. CDR3 sequence: CACDTVLTTDKLIF. CDR3 bases: TGCGCCTGTGACACGGTTCTTACCACCGATAAACTCATCTTT.

This clone came up a few times. The likely explanation is a read error, given a far larger clone one base away. The sample contains more than one DNA sequence encoding this CDR3. The J gene is TRDJ1, the V gene TRDV2; 7 nucleotides match TRDD3. Here the J gene was assigned by germline matching of the DNA, as TCRdb has none. After removal of 0 bases from V and 3 bases from J, the junction contained 9 bases not matched to a gene. Germline V gene sequence: CDR1 GEAIGNYY, CDR2 EKD. There are 16 residues in the CDR3. The CDR3 protein is CACDTVTGGYADKLIF. Here the CDR3 DNA reads TGTGCCTGTGACACCGTTACTGGAGGATACGCCGATAAACTCATCTTT.

As concerns this clone: Since a far larger clone is one base different, this is likely a read error. The same CDR3 arises from other DNA sequences in this sample as well. This rearrangement joins TRDV1 to TRDJ1; 10 bases fit TRDD3. V was pared by 0 bases and J by 4 bases, with 14 bases of the junction left unmatched. CDR1 TSWWSYY and CDR2 QGS come from the germline V gene. The CDR3 consists of 19 residues. The DNA for the CDR3 is TGTGCTCTTGGGGAACTACGGCCTACAGGGGGGATACGCAGCGATAAACTCATCTTT. It is translated as CALGELRPTGGIRSDKLIF.

Concerning this clone itself: TCRdb's entry gives the protein of a much larger clone, which mismatches this DNA's translation at residue 11, likely from a read error; the protein reported here is translated from the DNA. No call exists for the J gene, whereas the V gene is TRDV2; the tabulated D call, TRDD3, remains unverified against the DNA. CDR1 is GEAIGNYY, CDR2 EKD, per germline. The CDR3 runs to 15 residues. DNA of the CDR3: TGTGCCTGTGACAAACTGGGGGATACGCGTCATCTTCTCATCTTT. It yields the protein CACDKLGDTRHLLIF.

This clone showed up just a few times. A single base is all that separates this from a far larger clone, so a read error is likely. Other DNA sequences in the same sample also yield this CDR3. This chain joins TRDV1 and TRDJ1; weak D call: TRDD3 (6 bases). TCRdb carries no J gene annotation; the J gene was assigned here by matching the DNA with germline. CDR3 length: 18 amino acids. Germline V lookup: CDR1 TSWWSYY, CDR2 QGS. The V and J ends lost 5 bases and 2 bases respectively, with 24 bases between them. CDR3 protein: CALGSASLLGKGTDKLIF. The CDR3 coding sequence is TGTGCTCTTGGGAGTGCCTCCCTGCTGGGGAAAGGAACCGATAAACTCATCTTT.

This clone was counted between two and nine times. A far larger clone is one base from this, pointing to a likely read error. The same CDR3 also results from other DNA sequences found in this sample. No J gene was called, and the V gene is TRDV2; TRDD3, the table's D call, lacks a check against the DNA. The germline V gene encodes CDR1 GEAIGNYY and CDR2 EKD. This CDR3 region has 15 residues. The CDR3 loop is CACDRLGPQTDKLIF. CDR3 sequence (DNA): TGTGCCTGTGACAGACTGGGGCCCCAAACCGATAAACTCATCTTC.

This clone was detected a few times. This likely stems from a read error, as it lies one base from a far larger clone. Other DNA sequences in this sample translate to the same CDR3. V is TRDV1 and J is TRDJ1, with TRDD3 matching 13 bases. Since TCRdb gives no J gene, matching the DNA to germline was used here to assign it. CDR3 length: 25 amino acids. In germline, CDR1 is TSWWSYY, CDR2 QGS. The DNA of the CDR3 is TGTGCTCTTGGAGAACAGAGCTTCCTACTAGAGTACTGGGGGATACGCAGGGGGGGTACCGATAAACTCATCTTT. This codes for CALGEQSFLLEYWGIRRGGTDKLIF.

This clone appeared a few times. TCRdb has a much larger clone's protein, which differs at residue 3 from the translation of this DNA, likely because of a read error; what is shown is the protein translated from the DNA. The rearrangement uses TRDV1 and TRDJ1, with D perhaps matching TRDD3 (6 bases). CDR3 length: 15 amino acids. Germline V CDR1 and CDR2: TSWWSYY, QGS. CDR3 protein: CAPGETPHRRDHLIF. The DNA for the CDR3 is TGTGCTCCTGGGGAAACTCCTCACAGGAGGGATCACCTCATCTTT.

The sample holds a few counts of this clone. The TCRdb protein, from a much larger clone, departs from this DNA's translation at residue 8, likely by read error; the protein shown derives from the DNA. The chain couples TRDV1 to TRDJ1; 10 bases match TRDD3. No J segment appears in TCRdb, so it was assigned here by matching the sequence to germline. The V gene's germline CDR1 is TSWWSYY and CDR2 QGS. This CDR3 contains 22 residues. V lost 2 bases to trimming and J lost 0 bases; unmatched junction nucleotides: 21. The CDR3 DNA sequence: TGTGCTCTTGGGGAAATGGGAGGTATCGGATATACTGGGGGATTCAACACCGATAAACTCATCTTT. It specifies CALGEMGGIGYTGGFNTDKLIF.

Only a few counts were recorded for this clone. The TCRdb protein comes from a much larger clone and disagrees with this DNA's translation at residue 5, likely due to a read error; the protein given here is derived from the DNA. The chain uses TRDV1 and TRDJ1; 8 bases line up with TRDD3. No J gene is reported in TCRdb; it was inferred here by comparing the DNA with germline. CDR3 length equals 19 residues. V was pared by 4 bases and J by 7 bases, with 23 bases of the junction left unmatched. Germline V gene data show CDR1 as TSWWSYY and CDR2 as QGS. The CDR3 DNA reads TGTGCTCTTGGGGGACTATTCCCCCGGGCTTCACGTTGGGGGATTAAACTCATCTTT. Protein product: CALGGLFPRASRWGIKLIF.

This clone has a handful of counts. A read error likely explains why the TCRdb protein, taken from a much larger clone, differs from this DNA's translation at residue 15; the protein shown is translated from the DNA. The chain uses TRDV2 and TRDJ1; tentatively, D is TRDD3 (6 bases). Here the J gene was assigned by germline matching of the DNA, as TCRdb has none. This CDR3 contains 18 residues. Germline V CDR1 and CDR2: GEAIGNYY, EKD. This chain's CDR3 is CACDTVGGTHLYTDRLIF. The CDR3 coding sequence is TGTGCCTGTGACACCGTGGGGGGAACTCACCTGTACACCGATAGACTCATCTTT.

This clone was detected only a few times. A far larger clone lies a single base away; this is likely a read error. Distinct nucleotide sequences in the sample also encode this CDR3. V is TRDV1 and J is TRDJ1; 7 nucleotides agree with TRDD2. TCRdb is silent on the J gene; assignment here came from matching the DNA to germline. The CDR3 runs to 22 residues. Per germline, CDR1 TSWWSYY and CDR2 QGS. The ends lost 2 bases at V and 8 bases at J; junction bases unmatched: 32. CDR3 nucleotides: TGTGCTCTTGGGGAAACCTTTGATTCCGTTCCTACAGGTGGGGACCACGAGGACAAACTCATCTTT. It is translated as CALGETFDSVPTGGDHEDKLIF.

For this clone: The protein recorded in TCRdb matches a much larger clone and deviates from this DNA's translation at residue 11, suggesting a read error; the protein here is obtained by translating the DNA. V gene TRDV1 combines with J gene TRDJ1; 8 bases match TRDD3. V shed 2 bases and J 2 bases; nucleotides not matched to a gene: 16. Per the germline V gene, CDR1 is TSWWSYY and CDR2 is QGS. The CDR3 consists of 19 residues. In DNA, the CDR3 is TGTGCTCTTGGGGAAATCCGGTACTGGGGGGTACGGCCTACCGATAAACTCATCTTT. It codes for CALGEIRYWGVRPTDKLIF.

With respect to this clone: The protein TCRdb lists belongs to a much larger clone and differs from this DNA's translation at residue 12, which points to a read error; the protein shown is made from the DNA. The chain has TRDV1 and TRDJ1; no definite D call. TCRdb is silent on the J gene; assignment here came from matching the DNA to germline. Trimming removed 0 bases at V and 3 bases at J, with 26 bases between. Looked up from germline, CDR1 is TSWWSYY and CDR2 is QGS. The CDR3 spans 20 residues. This CDR3 is CALGELSKPPPATFADKLIF. Here the CDR3 DNA reads TGTGCTCTTGGGGAACTGTCTAAGCCGCCCCCGGCGACCTTTGCCGATAAACTCATCTTT.

There are a few counts of this clone. TCRdb's protein, taken from a much larger clone, differs from this DNA's translation at residue 3, likely owing to a read error; the protein displayed comes from the DNA. The chain combines TRDV1 with TRDJ1; 7 positions match TRDD3. The J gene was not available in TCRdb and was assigned here by matching the DNA to germline segments. Germline-derived CDR1 and CDR2 are TSWWSYY and QGS. The CDR3 is made up of 18 amino acids. CDR3 protein: CAPGSGGPWGLHTDKLIF. CDR3 nucleotide sequence: TGTGCTCCTGGGAGCGGAGGACCCTGGGGGTTGCACACCGATAAACTCATCTTT.

With respect to this clone: This is likely an artifact of a read error, given a far larger clone one base away. The sample carries other DNA sequences with the same CDR3. The J gene is TRDJ1, the V gene TRDV1; the D is unclear. CDR3 length: 10 residues. The germline V gene encodes CDR1 TSWWSYY and CDR2 QGS. The CDR3 DNA follows: TGTGCTCTTGGGGGCACGAAACTCATCTTC. Amino acids: CALGGTKLIF.

The table lists this clone with a few counts. TCRdb lists the protein of a much larger clone for this DNA, which differs at residue 3, so this is likely a read error; the protein given here is translated from the DNA itself. This chain connects TRDV2 to TRDJ1, with 9 bases lining up with TRDD3. The J gene is not listed in TCRdb, so it was assigned here from a DNA match to germline. The germline CDR1 and CDR2 sequences are GEAIGNYY and EKD. The CDR3 has 22 amino acids. The CDR3 sequence is CARDTGGPDTGGRAPYTDKLIF. Here the CDR3 DNA reads TGTGCCCGTGACACCGGAGGCCCGGATACTGGGGGACGCGCACCGTACACCGATAAACTCATCTTT.

In its sample, this clone was seen many times. The protein given by TCRdb reflects a much larger clone and differs at residue 6 from this DNA's translation, likely from a read error; the protein shown is the DNA's translation. The gene calls are TRDV1 and TRDJ1, with D tentatively TRDD3 (6 bases). The ends were cut back, 2 bases at V and 2 bases at J, with 12 bases in the middle. Germline CDR1 and CDR2: TSWWSYY and QGS. The CDR3 extends over 15 amino acids. The DNA for the CDR3 is TGTGCTCTTGGGGAAGCAGAGGATACAACCGATAAACTCATCTTT. Protein: CALGEAEDTTDKLIF.

For this clone: The protein held in TCRdb is that of a much larger clone and does not match this DNA's translation at residue 15, likely because of a read error; the protein shown is translated from the DNA. This sequence joins TRDV1 and TRDJ1; 9 nucleotides match TRDD3. TCRdb carries no J gene annotation; the J gene was assigned here by matching the DNA with germline. Germline V gene lookup returns CDR1 TSWWSYY and CDR2 QGS. The CDR3 extends over 18 amino acids. The CDR3 DNA follows: TGTGCTCTTGGGGAATTCGCCTGGGGGATGAAGACGACCGATGAACTCATCTTT. As protein: CALGEFAWGMKTTDELIF.

The sample holds a few counts of this clone. The protein in TCRdb stems from a much larger clone and differs at residue 13 from this DNA's translation, likely a read error; here the protein is translated from the DNA. The same CDR3 is also encoded by other DNA sequences in this sample. The chain carries TRDV1 and TRDJ1, with TRDD3 matching 8 bases. CDR1 TSWWSYY and CDR2 QGS come from the germline V gene. The CDR3 consists of 20 residues. The CDR3 sequence: CALGEPCQEGDIGSPDKLIF. The CDR3 DNA follows: TGTGCCCTTGGGGAACCATGTCAGGAGGGGGATATAGGATCGCCCGATAAACTCATCTTT.

This clone was seen only a few times. Given a far larger clone just one base away, this is likely a sequencing read error. Additional DNA sequences in this sample encode the identical CDR3. The J gene is TRDJ1, the V gene TRDV2; D remains ambiguous. Here the J gene was assigned by germline matching of the DNA, as TCRdb has none. CDR1 and CDR2 (germline): GEAIGNYY, EKD. Trimming cost V 4 bases and J 10 bases, with 21 bases left between them. There are 14 residues in the CDR3. The CDR3 spells CACDTPFVVGVLIF. CDR3 DNA: TGTGCCTGTGATACCCCTTTTGTAGTTGGCGTACTCATCTTT.